The present T cell receptor beta chain was sequenced within a study of blood T cell repertoires in COVID-19. Turning to the study itself: Acute and convalescent COVID-19 samples came from the United States, Italy and Spain. T cells, B-cell-depleted T cells, or PBMCs supplied cDNA or gDNA.

The germline V and J ends were trimmed by 3 bases and 5 bases, with 11 bases remaining between them. Germline V gives CDR1 KGHSH, CDR2 LQKENI. The CDR3 length is 14 residues. As processed by the authors: Scientists estimated how many nucleated cells there were by amplifying reference gene primers. Data came from immunoSEQ multiplex PCR; TCRdb stores just in-frame clones and leaves some out. D and trimming were read from the DNA, whereas the V and J calls and clone size are those reported in that table. The table lists 55,000 to 70,000 clones, about three quarters of them singletons. The sequencing input was peripheral blood. This receptor was taken from a man at least 80 years old with acute or convalescent COVID-19. V is TRBV18 and J is TRBJ2-1, with a possible D match to TRBD1 (5 bases). The CDR3 nucleotides are TGTGCCAGCTCACCGTTCTTAGGGGACAATGAGCAGTTCTTC. This codes for CASSPFLGDNEQFF.